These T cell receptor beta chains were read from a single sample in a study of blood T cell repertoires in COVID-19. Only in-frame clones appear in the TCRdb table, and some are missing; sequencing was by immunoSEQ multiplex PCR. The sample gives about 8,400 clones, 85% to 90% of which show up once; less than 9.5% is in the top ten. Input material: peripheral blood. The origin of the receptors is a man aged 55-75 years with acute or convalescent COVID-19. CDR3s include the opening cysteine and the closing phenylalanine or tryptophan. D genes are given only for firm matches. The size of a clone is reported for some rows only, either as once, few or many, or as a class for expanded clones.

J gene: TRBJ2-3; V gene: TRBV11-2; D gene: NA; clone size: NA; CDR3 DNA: TGTGCCAGCAGCTCAGGGGGGTTCACAGATACGCAGTATTTT; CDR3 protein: CASSSGGFTDTQYF
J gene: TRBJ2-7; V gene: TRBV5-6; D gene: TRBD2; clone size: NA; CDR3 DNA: TGTGCCAGCAGCCCGGGACTAGCGGTCTACGAGCAGTACTTC; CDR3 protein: CASSPGLAVYEQYF
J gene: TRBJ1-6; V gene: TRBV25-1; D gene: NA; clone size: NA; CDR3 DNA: TGTGCCAGCCGAGAACCGCTAAACTATAATTCACCCCTCCACTTT; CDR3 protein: CASREPLNYNSPLHF
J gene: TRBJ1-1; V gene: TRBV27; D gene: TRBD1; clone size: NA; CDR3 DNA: TGTGCCAGCAGTAAGACAGGGTGGACTGAAGCTTTCTTT; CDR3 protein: CASSKTGWTEAFF
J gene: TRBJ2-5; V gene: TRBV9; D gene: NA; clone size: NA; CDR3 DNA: TGTGCCAGCAGCGGAGGATCCCGTGAGGGCAGGCCGGTTGGGACCCAGTACTTC; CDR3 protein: CASSGGSREGRPVGTQYF
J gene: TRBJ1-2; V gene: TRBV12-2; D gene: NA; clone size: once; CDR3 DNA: TGTGCAAGTCGCTTAGTGGGGCCGTCCCTCTATGGCTACACCTTC; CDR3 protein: CASRLVGPSLYGYTF
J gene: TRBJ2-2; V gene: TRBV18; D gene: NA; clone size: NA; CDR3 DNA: TGTGCCAGCTCACGGGGGGACACCGGGGAGCTGTTTTTT; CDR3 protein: CASSRGDTGELFF
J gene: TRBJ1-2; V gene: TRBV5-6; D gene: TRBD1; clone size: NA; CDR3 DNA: TGTGCCAGCAGAAACCCCAGGCACAGGGGGGCCCTCGCGGTCTATGGCTACACCTTC; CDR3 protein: CASRNPRHRGALAVYGYTF
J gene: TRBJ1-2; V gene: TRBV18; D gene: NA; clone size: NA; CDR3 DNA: TGTGCCAGCTCACCGGATGCAGGGTATGGCTACACCTTC; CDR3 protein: CASSPDAGYGYTF
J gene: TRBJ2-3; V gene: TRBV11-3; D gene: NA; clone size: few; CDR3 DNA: TGTGCCAGCAGCCCGACTCCGGCTGTGGATACGCAGTATTTT; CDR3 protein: CASSPTPAVDTQYF
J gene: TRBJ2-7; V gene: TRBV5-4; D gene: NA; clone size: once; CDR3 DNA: TGTGCCAGCAGCTTGGGTAGCGTTGCCTACGAGCAGTACTTC; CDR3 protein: CASSLGSVAYEQYF
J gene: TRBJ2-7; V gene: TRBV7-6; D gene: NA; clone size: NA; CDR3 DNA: TGTGCCAGCAGCTTAGAACAGGGATTAGCCTACGAGCAGTACTTC; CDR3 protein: CASSLEQGLAYEQYF